These 25 T cell receptor beta chains share one sample of origin, sequenced in a study of Ad26.COV2.S vaccination and SARS-CoV-2 variants. Treatment defined: around 19 received Ad26.COV2.S at low or high dose, single or two shots; about 5 received placebo; per-sample allocation not given. Samples analyzed were those drawn on day 63 after the first vaccine or placebo injection. Only in-frame clones appear in the TCRdb table, and some are missing; sequencing was by immunoSEQ multiplex PCR. The table has 350,000 to 450,000 clones, around 92% seen once. The sequencing used peripheral blood, collected in a trial of Ad26.COV2.S vaccine versus placebo. The source of these receptors is a person between 18 and 65 years old who received the Ad26.COV2.S COVID-19 vaccine or a placebo.

The V and J genes are TRBV7-9 and TRBJ2-2, with D possibly being TRBD1 (6 bases). Germline CDR1 is SEHNR and CDR2 is FQNEAQ (reference sequence). The V gene lost 3 bases and the J gene lost 3 bases, with 14 bases spanning the gap. The CDR3 runs 16 residues. DNA of the CDR3: TGTGCCAGCAGCTTTAGTCAGGGGTTTTACACCGGGGAGCTGTTTTTT. The encoded protein is CASSFSQGFYTGELFF.

The V and J genes are TRBV27 and TRBJ1-1; 7 nucleotides align to TRBD1. The CDR3 totals 13 residues. Looked up from germline, CDR1 is MNHEY and CDR2 is SMNVEV (reference sequence). Unmatched junction bases numbered 6, after V lost 6 bases and J lost 5 bases. CDR3 sequence reads: CASRLGQTTEAFF. Here the CDR3 DNA reads TGTGCCAGCAGATTGGGACAGACGACTGAAGCTTTCTTT.

The chain is built from TRBV19 and TRBJ1-2, with 10 bases that match TRBD1. The CDR3 runs 15 residues. With V trimmed by 6 bases and J by 6 bases, 10 bases remained unmatched. Germline lookup yields CDR1 LNHDA and CDR2 SQIVND (reference sequence). This CDR3 reads CASSDFGTGAHGYTF. As DNA, the CDR3 is TGTGCCAGTAGCGACTTCGGGACAGGGGCGCATGGCTACACCTTC.

The chain links TRBV6-2 or TRBV6-3 to TRBJ2-1; 8 positions agree with TRBD2. Trimming took 1 base from V and 2 from J; bases not matched to a gene: 13. CDR1 and CDR2 (germline): MNHEY, SVGEGT. The CDR3 contains 19 residues. The CDR3 protein is CASSYFRGGPINTYNEQFF. The CDR3 coding sequence is TGTGCCAGCAGTTACTTTCGGGGGGGGCCCATAAACACCTACAATGAGCAGTTCTTC.

This chain connects TRBV4-1 to TRBJ2-7; D remains ambiguous. This CDR3 has 14 amino acids. Trimming stripped 4 bases from V and 0 bases from J, with 10 bases between. Germline CDR1 reads MGHRA; CDR2 reads YSYEKL. DNA of the CDR3: TGCGCCAGCAGCCCTCAGGCAGTCTCCTACGAGCAGTACTTC. This gives the protein CASSPQAVSYEQYF.

This clone came up once. This sample includes further DNA sequences coding for the same CDR3. The genes are TRBV28 and TRBJ2-7; no reliable D call. Trimming stripped 3 bases from V and 1 base from J, with 7 bases between. The CDR3 totals 13 residues. The germline gives CDR1 MDHEN, CDR2 SYDVKM. The CDR3 DNA reads as TGTGCCAGCAGTTTTAGGTATTCCTACGAGCAGTACTTC. Protein: CASSFRYSYEQYF.

The rearrangement joins TRBV29-1 to TRBJ2-1, with 9 bases that match TRBD2. The CDR3 is made up of 15 amino acids. V lost 2 bases to trimming and J lost 3 bases; unmatched junction nucleotides: 5. Germline V lookup: CDR1 SQVTM, CDR2 ANQGSEA. CDR3 amino acids: CSVESPAGGYNEQFF. The CDR3, as DNA: TGCAGCGTTGAATCCCCAGCGGGGGGCTACAATGAGCAGTTCTTC.

The chain has TRBV7-9 and TRBJ2-7, with TRBD2 identical over 7 bases. Per the germline V gene, CDR1 is SEHNR and CDR2 is FQNEAQ (reference sequence). V was pared by 1 base and J by 6 bases, with 21 bases of the junction left unmatched. This CDR3 region has 19 residues. CDR3 region: CASSLVIARDQRGRGEQYF. CDR3 in DNA: TGTGCCAGCAGCTTAGTCATAGCTCGGGACCAGAGAGGGAGGGGCGAGCAGTACTTC.

The V call is TRBV11-3, the J call TRBJ1-3, with D maybe TRBD1 (5 bases). The V end was cut by 1 base, the J end by 0 bases, with 22 bases between. This CDR3 is built from 20 residues. Germline-derived CDR1 and CDR2 are SGHNT and YENEEA. In DNA form, the CDR3 reads TGTGCCAGCAGCTTAGTGAGGGGTTTTGGGAGGAAGAGCTCTGGAAACACCATATATTTT. This gives the protein CASSLVRGFGRKSSGNTIYF. Using reference TRBV11-3 and TRBJ1-3 for the parts outside the CDR3, the full variable domain is EAGVVQSPRYKIIEKKQPVAFWCNPISGHNTLYWYLQNLGQGPELLIRYENEEAVDDSQLPKDRFSAERLKGVDSTLKIQPAELGDSAVYLCASSLVRGFGRKSSGNTIYFGEGSWLTVV.

The chain links TRBV7-9 to TRBJ2-3; possible D gene TRBD1, 6 bases. CDR1 is SEHNR and CDR2 is FQNEAQ in the germline V gene (reference sequence). Deletions cut 4 bases from V and 0 bases from J, with 20 bases between. This CDR3 spans 18 amino acids. The CDR3 spells CASSSPTGQPPSTDTQYF. The CDR3 DNA is TGTGCCAGCAGCTCCCCCACCGGACAGCCACCTAGCACAGATACGCAGTATTTT.

Notes on this clone: In the same sample, other DNA sequences code for this CDR3. The chain combines TRBV6-2 or TRBV6-3 with TRBJ2-7; no clear D. Germline V gene sequence: CDR1 MNHEY, CDR2 SVGEGT. This CDR3 contains 11 residues. Trimming took off 2 bases at V and 4 bases at J, with 3 bases between the two ends. DNA for the CDR3: TGTGCCAGCAGTTACCTATACGAGCAGTACTTC. Translation gives CASSYLYEQYF.

The V and J genes are TRBV18 and TRBJ1-1; possibly TRBD1 for D (5 bases). Deletions cut 7 bases from V and 2 bases from J, with 20 bases between. The CDR3 is 16 amino acids. Germline CDR1 KGHSH, CDR2 LQKENI. The CDR3 coding sequence is TGTGCCAGCTTACTCGGGGGGGGTATAGTCAACACTGAAGCTTTCTTT. The encoded protein is CASLLGGGIVNTEAFF.

The chain has TRBV5-6 and TRBJ2-1; either TRBD1 or TRBD2 may fit D (6 bases each). V shed 6 bases and J shed 0 bases, with 13 bases lying between them. The CDR3 totals 15 residues. Germline assignment: CDR1 SGHDT and CDR2 YYEEEE. CDR3 in amino acids: CASNREGGSYNEQFF. CDR3 nucleotides: TGTGCCAGCAACCGAGAGGGGGGCTCCTACAATGAGCAGTTCTTC.

The sample holds one count of this clone. This rearrangement joins TRBV28 to TRBJ2-6; possibly TRBD1 for D (6 bases). Germline CDR1 is MDHEN and CDR2 is SYDVKM. V was shortened by 6 bases and J by 4 bases, with 16 bases between the two germline ends. The CDR3 extends over 16 amino acids. The CDR3 bases are TGTGCCAGCAGCGGACAGCCCTTAGGGGGGGCCAACGTCCTGACTTTC. Translated: CASSGQPLGGANVLTF.

The chain uses TRBV7-9 and TRBJ1-1; 9 nucleotides agree with TRBD1. Germline V gives CDR1 SEHNR, CDR2 FQNEAQ (reference sequence). This CDR3 is 19 amino acids long. J gave up 4 bases and V 5 bases, and 20 bases lay outside the gene matches. CDR3: CASSPTPGTGNSLGTEAFF. Written as DNA, the CDR3 is TGTGCCAGCAGCCCTACTCCAGGGACAGGGAATAGTTTGGGCACTGAAGCTTTCTTT.

The rearrangement joins TRBV5-8 to TRBJ1-4; 11 nucleotides line up with TRBD1. Germline V lookup: CDR1 SGHTS, CDR2 YDEGEE. V was pared by 4 bases and J by 12 bases, with 5 bases of the junction left unmatched. This CDR3 spans 13 amino acids. The CDR3 loop is CASSRTGGRELFF. The CDR3, as DNA: TGTGCCAGCAGCCGGACAGGGGGCAGGGAACTGTTTTTT.

V usage is TRBV7-2 and J usage is TRBJ2-2, with 7 bases identical to TRBD1. Per germline, CDR1 SGHTA and CDR2 FQGNSA. V was pared by 2 bases and J by 6 bases, with 0 bases of the junction left unmatched. The CDR3 loop spans 13 amino acids. The CDR3 sequence is CASSLQGAGELFF. CDR3 coding DNA: TGTGCCAGCAGCTTACAGGGGGCCGGGGAGCTGTTTTTT.

This chain connects TRBV6-2 or TRBV6-3 to TRBJ1-2; tentative D call: TRBD1 (5 bases). The CDR3 has 17 amino acids. V gave up 2 bases and J gave up 4 bases, with 20 bases separating them. The V gene's germline CDR1 is MNHEY and CDR2 SVGEGT. For the CDR3, the DNA is TGTGCCAGCAGTTACCTGTTTAAGGGACCCCTCGGCTATGGCTACACCTTC. It specifies CASSYLFKGPLGYGYTF.

The chain uses TRBV7-2 and TRBJ1-6; no firm D call. The germline gives CDR1 SGHTA, CDR2 FQGNSA. Trimming removed 6 bases at V and 4 bases at J, with 7 bases between. CDR3 size: 13 residues. The CDR3 loop is CASSPTYNSPLHF. Written as DNA, the CDR3 is TGTGCCAGCAGTCCCACTTATAATTCACCCCTCCACTTT.

The gene calls are TRBV4-1 and TRBJ2-6; possibly TRBD1 or TRBD2 for D (5 bases each). CDR1 and CDR2 from the germline V gene are MGHRA and YSYEKL. Trimming stripped 3 bases from V and 0 bases from J, with 15 bases between. There are 18 residues in the CDR3. The CDR3 loop is CASSHRGRKRSGANVLTF. In DNA form, the CDR3 reads TGCGCCAGCAGCCATCGGGGCAGGAAACGCTCTGGGGCCAACGTCCTGACTTTC.

The CDR3 region is CAWTGRETQYF. CDR3 DNA: TGTGCCTGGACGGGGCGGGAGACCCAGTACTTC. This chain uses TRBV30 with TRBJ2-5; D may match TRBD1 or TRBD2 (5 bases each). V was clipped by 4 bases and J by 5 bases, with 8 bases between them. The CDR3 runs to 11 residues. Germline V gene sequence: CDR1 GTSNPN, CDR2 SVGIG (reference sequence).

The chain has TRBV11-2 and TRBJ2-5; D unresolved. With 10 bases removed from V and 5 bases from J, the gap between germline ends came to 23 bases. Germline V gives CDR1 SGHAT, CDR2 FQNNGV. The CDR3 is made up of 15 amino acids. In DNA form, the CDR3 reads TGTGCCACCAGGTTAGGTAACAGAATCGGGGAGACCCAGTACTTC. This gives the protein CATRLGNRIGETQYF. The full variable domain, with the rest looked up from reference TRBV11-2 and TRBJ2-5, is EAGVAQSPRYKIIEKRQSVAFWCNPISGHATLYWYQQILGQGPKLLIQFQNNGVVDDSQLPKDRFSAERLKGVDSTLKIQPAKLEDSAVYLCATRLGNRIGETQYFGPGTRLLVL.

The chain couples TRBV20-1 to TRBJ2-1, with 7 bases that match TRBD1. This CDR3 is 15 amino acids long. The J segment lost 1 base and the V segment lost 3 bases, leaving 6 bases of the junction unmatched. The V gene's germline CDR1 is DFQATT and CDR2 SNEGSKA (reference sequence). The CDR3 region has the DNA TGCAGTGCTAGTGACAGGGAACTTTCCTACAATGAGCAGTTCTTC. Translation: CSASDRELSYNEQFF.

This chain connects TRBV29-1 to TRBJ2-7; a weak D match, TRBD2 (5 bases). Germline CDR1 reads SQVTM; CDR2 reads ANQGSEA. CDR3 length: 12 amino acids. Trimming took off 3 bases at V and 0 bases at J, with 6 bases between the two ends. CDR3 protein: CSVDEGSYEQYF. Here the CDR3 DNA reads TGCAGCGTTGACGAGGGCTCCTACGAGCAGTACTTC.

Concerning this clone itself: The germline gene is not matched at one end of the junction; a read error may be the cause. The chain is built from TRBV6-2 or TRBV6-3 and TRBJ1-1, with 7 bases that match TRBD1. The CDR3 is made up of 14 amino acids. Germline CDR1 and CDR2: MNHEY and SVGEGT. For the CDR3, the DNA is TGTGCCAGCACTTACAGGGGCTCCGGCACTGAAGCTTTCTTT. This codes for CASTYRGSGTEAFF.